Listed below are T cell receptor beta chains from one sample, sequenced in a study of cytomegalovirus exposure and HLA in healthy donors. The method was immunoSEQ multiplex PCR; TCRdb's version includes in-frame clones alone and lacks a portion of them. The sample yields more than 100,000 clones, approximately 80% seen once. Source material: PBMCs. These receptors all come from a female donor in good health and CMV-seropositive. Each CDR3 is given with its conserved first and last residue. A D gene is named only where the DNA matches it firmly. Some rows have no size entry. The others give once, few or many, or a class for an expanded clone.

clone_size j_call d_call v_call cdr3_aa cdr3_nt
NA TRBJ2-1 NA TRBV5-1 CASSFTGYNEQFF TGCGCCAGCAGCTTCACAGGCTACAATGAGCAGTTCTTC
NA TRBJ1-6 TRBD1 TRBV7-9 CSSSRQGLGNSPLHF TGTTCCAGCAGCCGACAGGGATTGGGGAATTCACCCCTCCACTTT
NA TRBJ1-4 NA TRBV12-2 CASRLAGREVWEKLFF TGTGCAAGTCGCTTAGCGGGCAGGGAGGTTTGGGAAAAACTGTTTTTT
NA TRBJ2-7 TRBD2 TRBV5-1 CASSLVPSGGYEQYF TGCGCCAGCAGCTTGGTTCCTAGCGGGGGATACGAGCAGTACTTC
once TRBJ1-5 TRBD1 TRBV2 CASKGQGDGNQPQHF TGTGCCAGCAAGGGACAGGGGGACGGCAATCAGCCCCAGCATTTT
few TRBJ1-1 NA TRBV6-6 CASKERVNTEAFF TGTGCCAGCAAAGAGAGGGTGAACACTGAAGCTTTCTTT
NA TRBJ2-2 TRBD1 TRBV29-1 CSVEIGTGMIGELFF TGCAGCGTTGAGATCGGGACAGGGATGATCGGGGAGCTGTTTTTT
NA TRBJ2-7 TRBD2 TRBV29-1 CSVVLAGRLIYEQYF TGCAGCGTTGTGCTAGCGGGCCGTCTAATATACGAGCAGTACTTC
few TRBJ2-5 TRBD1 TRBV13 CASSHPEQGKQTQYF TGTGCCAGCAGCCACCCAGAACAGGGGAAGCAGACCCAGTACTTC
NA TRBJ2-3 TRBD2 TRBV4-1 CASSQRATSLTDTQYF TGCGCCAGCAGCCAACGGGCGACTAGCCTAACAGATACGCAGTATTTT
NA TRBJ2-3 TRBD1 TRBV29-1 CSVEGQGVPDTQYF TGCAGCGTTGAAGGACAGGGAGTCCCAGATACGCAGTATTTT
once TRBJ1-2 TRBD1 TRBV6-1 CASSDSSGGVYGYTF TGTGCCAGCAGTGATAGTTCAGGGGGCGTCTATGGCTACACCTTC
once TRBJ1-4 TRBD1 TRBV6-1 CASRRTGNEKLFF TGTGCCAGCAGACGGACAGGGAATGAAAAACTGTTTTTT
NA TRBJ2-2 NA TRBV7-2 CASSSFTGELFF TGTGCCAGCAGCTCGTTCACCGGGGAGCTGTTTTTT
few TRBJ2-3 TRBD2 TRBV5-1 CASSRLAGDFTDTQYF TGCGCCAGCAGCCGACTAGCGGGGGACTTCACAGATACGCAGTATTTT
NA TRBJ2-7 NA TRBV7-2 CASSSAKGGPPYEQYF TGTGCCAGCAGCTCCGCTAAAGGAGGGCCCCCCTACGAGCAGTACTTC
NA TRBJ2-2 NA TRBV5-1 CASSRGTTNTGELFF TGCGCCAGCAGCAGGGGGACTACGAACACCGGGGAGCTGTTTTTT
NA TRBJ2-7 TRBD2 TRBV4-1 CASSQARTSGNYEQYF TGCGCCAGCAGCCAGGCTCGGACTAGCGGAAACTACGAGCAGTACTTC
NA TRBJ1-2 TRBD1 TRBV27 CASSLAQGAGGYTF TGTGCCAGCAGTTTAGCCCAGGGGGCGGGGGGCTACACCTTC
NA TRBJ1-2 NA TRBV20-1 CSATDGDGYTF TGCAGTGCTACCGACGGAGATGGCTACACCTTC
NA TRBJ1-1 NA TRBV25-1 CASSDGDRLNTEAFF TGTGCCAGCAGTGATGGAGACAGATTGAACACTGAAGCTTTCTTT
NA TRBJ1-4 NA TRBV28 CASGAGPNEKLFF TGTGCCAGCGGCGCAGGGCCTAATGAAAAACTGTTTTTT
NA TRBJ2-7 TRBD1 TRBV4-1 CASSQTGQGAYEQYF TGCGCCAGCAGCCAGACCGGACAGGGGGCTTACGAGCAGTACTTC
NA TRBJ2-1 NA TRBV11-2 CASSLERATGLGSYNEQFF TGTGCCAGCAGCTTAGAGAGAGCCACGGGACTGGGGTCTTACAATGAGCAGTTCTTC
once TRBJ2-5 TRBD2 TRBV2 CASRWLSGLAEETQYF TGTGCCAGCAGATGGTTAAGTGGACTAGCGGAAGAGACCCAGTACTTC
once TRBJ2-5 TRBD1 TRBV10-2 CASSEDRGLETQYF TGCGCCAGCAGTGAGGACAGGGGGCTGGAGACCCAGTACTTC
few TRBJ2-2 TRBD2 TRBV29-1 CSGLLAGGNTGELFF TGCAGCGGGTTATTAGCGGGAGGAAACACCGGGGAGCTGTTTTTT
NA TRBJ1-1 NA TRBV7-2 CASSRSTGNTEAFF TGTGCCAGCAGCCGGTCGACAGGGAACACTGAAGCTTTCTTT
once TRBJ1-5 NA TRBV6-1 CASSPTDSNQPQHF TGTGCCAGCAGTCCAACTGATAGCAATCAGCCCCAGCATTTT
NA TRBJ2-3 NA TRBV5-1 CASSPLRGSTDTQYF TGCGCCAGCAGCCCCCTTAGGGGTAGCACAGATACGCAGTATTTT
NA TRBJ1-2 NA TRBV4-1 CASSLGLPGGYTF TGCGCCAGCAGCCTTGGACTGCCTGGCGGCTACACCTTC
NA TRBJ1-2 TRBD1 TRBV7-3 CASSPRTGGGGYTF TGTGCCAGCAGCCCGCGGACAGGGGGAGGCGGCTACACCTTC
NA TRBJ1-1 TRBD1 TRBV6-5 CASSYSPGGLNTEAFF TGTGCCAGCAGTTACTCTCCAGGGGGCCTGAACACTGAAGCTTTCTTT
NA TRBJ1-1 NA TRBV4-1 CASSRGGGTEAFF TGCGCCAGCAGCCGGGGGGGAGGCACTGAAGCTTTCTTT
NA TRBJ2-1 TRBD2 TRBV28 CASRGTSGAISSYNEQFF TGTGCCAGCAGGGGGACTAGCGGGGCCATAAGCTCCTACAATGAGCAGTTCTTC
NA TRBJ2-1 TRBD2 TRBV19 CASSSQRGDNEQFF TGTGCCAGTAGTTCCCAGCGGGGGGACAATGAGCAGTTCTTC
few TRBJ1-4 NA TRBV29-1 CSAGQNFEKLFF TGCAGCGCAGGACAGAACTTTGAAAAACTGTTTTTT
NA TRBJ2-2 NA TRBV2 CASRPDTATGELFF TGTGCCAGCAGACCGGACACGGCCACCGGGGAGCTGTTTTTT
once TRBJ2-3 NA TRBV9 CASSASGRSSTDTQYF TGTGCCAGCAGCGCAAGCGGGCGCTCTAGCACAGATACGCAGTATTTT